The clone carrying this T cell receptor beta chain was recorded at least ten times. No antigen is known for it. This sample was included in a study of metastatic and nonmetastatic thyroid tumors. Study context: Repertoire data that came from the blood and tumor or nodule tissue of malignant and benign thyroid patients were compared.

Study-level findings and limits: TCR beta diversity was reportedly significantly higher in malignant thyroid tumors than benign nodules, in blood and tumor.

Per the study methods: Researchers built a distant-metastasis classifier for papillary thyroid cancer that drew on CDR3 differences across clinicopathological groups. With MiXCR, TCRdb called clones anew from the PCR reads. The V and J calls reflect TCRdb's pipeline rather than the authors' work. Among some 26,000 clones, 20% to 25% were seen once, and the ten largest hold 4.4%. Trimming removed 6 bases from V and 6 bases from J, with 19 bases in between. The CDR3 is 15 amino acids. Thyroid surgery was performed in patients who had received no treatment beforehand. The receptor was isolated from a female donor with papillary thyroid cancer or a benign thyroid nodule (not recorded which). Some clones in this sample may be carry-over from other donors' samples. Sequenced sample: adjacent normal tissue. The chain employs TRBV12-3 or TRBV12-4 and TRBJ2-3, with a weak D call TRBD2 (7 bases). CDR3 sequence reads: CASRIGGLLGDTQYF. The CDR3 DNA is TGTGCCAGCAGGATCGGGGGGCTCCTTGGGGATACGCAGTATTTT.